The source of this T cell receptor (beta chain) is a study of blood T cell repertoires in COVID-19. Sequencing used immunoSEQ multiplex PCR; TCRdb keeps in-frame clones, though not all of them. The sample contains about 310,000 clones, around 89% of which appear only once. Cohorts were assigned according to the clinical history that participants reported. This CDR3 comprises 17 residues. Input material: PBMCs or T cells enriched from blood (not recorded which). V gene TRBV21-1 combines with J gene TRBJ1-5; TRBD1 is taken as the D call from the table, unchecked against the DNA. TRBV21-1 is annotated as a pseudogene. The sequence was collected from a woman aged 40 to 50 who had recovered from COVID-19. The CDR3 nucleotides read TGTGCCAGCAGCATTAAGACAGGGCTGGATAGCAATCAGCCCCAGCATTTT. Translated, it gives CASSIKTGLDSNQPQHF.